Following are 4 T cell receptor beta chains from one sample sequenced in a study of blood T cell repertoires in COVID-19. Generated by immunoSEQ multiplex PCR, the TCRdb table keeps only in-frame clones and is missing some. The sample contains roughly 250,000 clones, 85% to 90% of which appear only once. The source material was peripheral blood. The receptors were sampled from a woman between 40 and 55 years old with acute or convalescent COVID-19.

CDR3 in amino acids: CASRGTGGLTEAFF. The CDR3 DNA sequence: TGTGCCAGCAGGGGAACAGGGGGCTTGACCGAAGCTTTCTTT. The chain uses TRBV2 and TRBJ1-1, with 9 bases matching TRBD1. The CDR3 has 14 residues. With V trimmed by 6 bases and J by 8 bases, 10 bases remained unmatched. In germline, CDR1 is SNHLY, CDR2 FYNNEI.

The V and J genes are TRBV6-5 and TRBJ1-2; a weak D match, TRBD1 (5 bases). The CDR3 totals 15 residues. Germline V CDR1 and CDR2: MNHEY, SVGAGI. V was shortened by 7 bases and J by 4 bases, with 19 bases between the two germline ends. The CDR3 sequence: CASTPNVGGTYGYTF. Written as DNA, the CDR3 is TGTGCCAGCACCCCTAACGTCGGGGGGACCTATGGCTACACCTTC.

CDR3 residues: CASSVGRQVRSPLHF. The DNA for the CDR3 is TGTGCCAGCAGCGTAGGAAGACAGGTGCGGTCACCCCTCCACTTT. This sequence joins TRBV9 and TRBJ1-6; a possible D gene is TRBD1 (6 bases). The CDR3 runs 15 residues. The V end lost 0 bases, the J end lost 10 bases, and 14 bases lay between the germline ends. Germline V gives CDR1 SGDLS, CDR2 YYNGEE.

This clone turned up a few times. The rearrangement joins TRBV5-6 to TRBJ1-2, with a possible D match to TRBD1 (6 bases). The CDR3 covers 14 residues. V was pared by 4 bases and J by 8 bases, with 18 bases between. Germline loops: CDR1 SGHDT, CDR2 YYEEEE. CDR3 region: CASSMDSLQGGYTF. In DNA form, the CDR3 reads TGTGCCAGCAGCATGGACAGCCTTCAGGGGGGCTACACCTTC.